Included here is one T cell receptor (beta chain) sequence, with context. Its antigen is unidentified. This sample was included in a study of OX40 agonist ivuxolimab in advanced cancers. The method was immunoSEQ multiplex PCR; TCRdb's version includes in-frame clones alone and lacks a portion of them. Altogether about 53,000 clones are present, 84% being singletons, with the ten largest covering around 4.3%. The study, taken as a whole, reports: Within 6 weeks, CD4+ and CD8+ blood T cells expanded clonally at 0.1 to 3.0 mg/kg.

This sequence originates from an adult with an advanced solid tumor such as melanoma, head and neck, liver or kidney cancer. The input for sequencing was CD4+ or CD8+ T cells sorted from blood, taken in a trial of the OX40 agonist ivuxolimab.

Here the CDR3 DNA reads TGCGCCAGCAGCTCAGGGACAGGGGGGACTGAAGCTTTCTTT. The encoded protein is CASSSGTGGTEAFF. The chain employs TRBV5-1 and TRBJ1-1, with 11 bases lining up with TRBD1. CDR1 SGHRS and CDR2 YFSETQ come from the germline V gene. The CDR3 has 14 residues. Germline trimming cut 3 bases from V and 5 bases from J; bases unmatched to any gene: 3.